Listed below are T cell receptor beta chains from one sample, sequenced in a study of cytomegalovirus exposure and HLA in healthy donors. This table comes from immunoSEQ multiplex PCR, and its TCRdb copy is limited to in-frame clones, with some not included. The sample has about 150,000 clones; 84% are singletons. Sequencing used PBMCs. Receptors originate from a boy aged 2-15 years in good health and CMV-seronegative. Both conserved end residues are part of each CDR3. The D gene is left open where the match is weak. Not every row has a clone size; where given, it reads once, few, many or a size class.

len,d_gene,abundance,v_gene,j_gene,CDR3nt,CDR3aa
14,.,.,TRBV7-2,TRBJ2-2,TGTGCCAGCAGTTACTCGAGCAGGGTCGGGGAGCTGTTTTTT,CASSYSSRVGELFF
13,.,.,TRBV5-1,TRBJ1-1,TGCGCCAGCAGCTTAGGGAGGGAGACTGAAGCTTTCTTT,CASSLGRETEAFF
16,.,once,TRBV15,TRBJ1-4,TGTGCCACCAGCAGAGATAATTATGGAGGGAATGAAAAATTGTTTTTT,CATSRDNYGGNEKLFF
15,TRBD2,.,TRBV7-3,TRBJ2-5,TGTGCCAGCAGCGAAGCGGGGGGGCAGGCAGAGACCCAGTACTTC,CASSEAGGQAETQYF
18,.,.,TRBV5-1,TRBJ2-7,TGCGCCAGCAGCTTGGGTATGGGTCCCGGGTTCGACTCCTACGAGCAGTACTTC,CASSLGMGPGFDSYEQYF
15,TRBD2,.,TRBV19,TRBJ2-1,TGTGCCAGTAGTACAACTAGCGGGAGGGCCTATGAGCAGTTCTTC,CASSTTSGRAYEQFF
13,.,once,TRBV12-5,TRBJ1-2,TGTGCTAGTGGTAACGGTATGCTTTATGGCTACACCTTC,CASGNGMLYGYTF
15,TRBD2,.,TRBV10-3,TRBJ2-1,TGTGCCATCAGTGAGAGCGGGAGTAACTACAATGAGCAGTTCTTC,CAISESGSNYNEQFF
13,TRBD1,.,TRBV7-9,TRBJ1-5,TGTGCCAGCACCGGGACAGGCAATCAGCCCCAGCATTTT,CASTGTGNQPQHF
17,TRBD1,.,TRBV5-1,TRBJ2-5,TGCGCCAGCAGCAGGACCGGGACAGGGGGGATCCAAGAGACCCAGTACTTC,CASSRTGTGGIQETQYF
13,.,.,TRBV6-5,TRBJ2-7,TGTGCCAGCAGTGGCCTACGGGGGAACGAGCAGTACTTC,CASSGLRGNEQYF
14,.,few,TRBV7-6,TRBJ1-4,TGTGCCAGCAGCTCTATAGACAGGAGGGAAAAACTGTTTTTT,CASSSIDRREKLFF
15,TRBD1,.,TRBV19,TRBJ2-7,TGTGCCAGTAGTACCCACAGGGGGCGAGGGCTCGAGCAGTACTTC,CASSTHRGRGLEQYF
12,.,.,TRBV19,TRBJ1-2,TGTGCCAGTAGTATTCGGGGTTATGGCTACACCTTC,CASSIRGYGYTF
13,TRBD1,.,TRBV19,TRBJ1-2,TGTGCCAGCCACCTACAGGGGGTCTATGGCTACACCTTC,CASHLQGVYGYTF
17,.,once,TRBV5-1,TRBJ2-3,TGCGCCAGCAGCTTGGACCGGGGCGGATCAGGAGGGGATACGCAGTATTTT,CASSLDRGGSGGDTQYF
11,.,.,TRBV20-1,TRBJ1-1,TGCAGTGCTAGCCTCAACACTGAAGCTTTCTTT,CSASLNTEAFF
15,.,.,TRBV6-4,TRBJ2-1,TGTGCCAGCTCGTTCTCGGAGTCCGTCTTCTCTGAGCAGTTCTTC,CASSFSESVFSEQFF
11,.,once,TRBV6-5,TRBJ2-7,TGTGCCACCGGGAGAGCCTACGAGCAGTACTTC,CATGRAYEQYF
15,.,.,TRBV6-5,TRBJ2-5,TGTGCCAGCAGTCATACACAGGGTTGGGGGGAGACCCAGTACTTC,CASSHTQGWGETQYF